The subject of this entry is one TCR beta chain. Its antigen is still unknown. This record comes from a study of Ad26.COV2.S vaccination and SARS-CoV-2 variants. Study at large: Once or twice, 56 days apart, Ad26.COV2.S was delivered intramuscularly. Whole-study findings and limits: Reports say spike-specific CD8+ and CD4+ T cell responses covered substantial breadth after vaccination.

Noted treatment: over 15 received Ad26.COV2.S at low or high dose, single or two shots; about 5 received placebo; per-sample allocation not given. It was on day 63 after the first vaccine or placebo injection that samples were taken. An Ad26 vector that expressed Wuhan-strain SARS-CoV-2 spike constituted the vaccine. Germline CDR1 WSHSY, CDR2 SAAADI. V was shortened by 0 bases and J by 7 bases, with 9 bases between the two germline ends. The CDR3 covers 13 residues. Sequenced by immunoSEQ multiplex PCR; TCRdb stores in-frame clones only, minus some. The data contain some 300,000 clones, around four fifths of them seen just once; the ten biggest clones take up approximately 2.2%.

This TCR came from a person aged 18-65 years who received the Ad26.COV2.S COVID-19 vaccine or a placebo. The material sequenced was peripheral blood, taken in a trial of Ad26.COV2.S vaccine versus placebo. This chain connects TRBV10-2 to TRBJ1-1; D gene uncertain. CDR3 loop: CASSESPGYEAFF. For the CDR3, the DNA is TGCGCCAGCAGTGAGTCACCGGGGTATGAAGCTTTCTTT.